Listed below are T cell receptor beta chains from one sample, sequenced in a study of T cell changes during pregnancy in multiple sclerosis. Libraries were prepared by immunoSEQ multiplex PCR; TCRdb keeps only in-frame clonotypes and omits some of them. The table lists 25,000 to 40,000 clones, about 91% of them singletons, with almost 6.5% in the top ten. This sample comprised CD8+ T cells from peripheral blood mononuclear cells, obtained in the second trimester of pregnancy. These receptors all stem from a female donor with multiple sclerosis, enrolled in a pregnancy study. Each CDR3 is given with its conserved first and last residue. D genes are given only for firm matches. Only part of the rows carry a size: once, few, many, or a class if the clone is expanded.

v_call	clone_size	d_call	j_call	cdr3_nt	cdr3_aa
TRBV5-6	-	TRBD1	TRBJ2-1	TGTGCCAGCAGTAGGGACAGGGTCTCCTACAATGAGCAGTTCTTC	CASSRDRVSYNEQFF
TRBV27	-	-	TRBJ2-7	TGTGCCAGCAGTGGCGGGACTGGCCCCTACGAGCAGTACTTC	CASSGGTGPYEQYF
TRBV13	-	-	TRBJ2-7	TGTGCCAGCAGCACGATAAGGGGGGGCTCCTACGAGCAGTACTTC	CASSTIRGGSYEQYF
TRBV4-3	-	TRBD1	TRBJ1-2	TGCGCCAGCAGCCAAGATAAGGGGTGGGACAGGGTCCTTGGTGGCTACACCTTC	CASSQDKGWDRVLGGYTF
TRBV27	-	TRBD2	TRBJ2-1	TGTGCCAGCAGTTCCGGGACTATCCCCTACAATGAGCAGTTCTTC	CASSSGTIPYNEQFF
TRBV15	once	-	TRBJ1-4	TGTGCCACCCCCGCATGGCGGAAAAAACTGTTTTTT	CATPAWRKKLFF
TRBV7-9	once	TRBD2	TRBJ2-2	TGTGCCAGCAGCTATACTAGCGGTGGGGAGCTGTTTTTT	CASSYTSGGELFF
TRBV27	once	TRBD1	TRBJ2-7	TGTGCCAGCAGTCCCGCGGGGACAGGAAACGAGCAGTACTTC	CASSPAGTGNEQYF
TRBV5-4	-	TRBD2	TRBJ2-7	TGTGCCAGCAGCTTGGCTAGCGGGATTGCCTACGAGCAGTACTTC	CASSLASGIAYEQYF
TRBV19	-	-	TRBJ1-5	TGTGCCAGTAGTATAATCGGTAATCAGCCCCAGCATTTT	CASSIIGNQPQHF
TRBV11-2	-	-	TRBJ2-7	TGTGCCAGCAGCCCGACAGGATCCTACGAGCAGTACTTC	CASSPTGSYEQYF
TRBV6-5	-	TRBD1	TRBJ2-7	TGTGCCAGCAGGACAGGTGGGGACAGGGTTTCGTACTTC	CASRTGGDRVSYF